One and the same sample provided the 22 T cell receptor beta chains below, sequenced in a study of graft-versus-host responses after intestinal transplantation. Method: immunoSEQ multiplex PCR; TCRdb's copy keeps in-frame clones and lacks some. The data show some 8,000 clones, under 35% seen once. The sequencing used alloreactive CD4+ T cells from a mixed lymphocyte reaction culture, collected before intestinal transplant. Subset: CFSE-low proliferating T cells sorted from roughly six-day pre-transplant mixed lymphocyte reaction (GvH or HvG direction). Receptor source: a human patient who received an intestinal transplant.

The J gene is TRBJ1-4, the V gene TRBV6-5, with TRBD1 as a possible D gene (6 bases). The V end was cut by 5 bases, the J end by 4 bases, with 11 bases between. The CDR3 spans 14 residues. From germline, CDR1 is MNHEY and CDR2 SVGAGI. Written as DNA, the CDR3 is TGTGCCAGCAGTGACCGACAGGTTAATGAAAAACTGTTTTTT. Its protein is CASSDRQVNEKLFF.

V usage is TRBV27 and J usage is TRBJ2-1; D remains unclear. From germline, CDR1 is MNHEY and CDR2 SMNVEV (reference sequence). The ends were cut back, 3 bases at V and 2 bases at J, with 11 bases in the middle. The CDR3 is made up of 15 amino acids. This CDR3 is CASSFTPVAYNEQFF. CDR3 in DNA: TGTGCCAGCAGTTTTACACCTGTCGCCTACAATGAGCAGTTCTTC.

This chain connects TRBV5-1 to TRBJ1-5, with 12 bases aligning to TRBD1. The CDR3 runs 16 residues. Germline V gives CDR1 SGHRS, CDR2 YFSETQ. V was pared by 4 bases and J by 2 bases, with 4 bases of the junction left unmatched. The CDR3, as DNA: TGCGCCAGCAGCCCGGGGACAGGGGGCCGCAATCAGCCCCAGCATTTT. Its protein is CASSPGTGGRNQPQHF. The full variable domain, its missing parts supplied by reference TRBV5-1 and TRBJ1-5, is KAGVTQTPRYLIKTRGQQVTLSCSPISGHRSVSWYQQTPGQGLQFLFEYFSETQRNKGNFPGRFSGRQFSNSRSEMNVSTLELGDSALYLCASSPGTGGRNQPQHFGDGTRLSIL.

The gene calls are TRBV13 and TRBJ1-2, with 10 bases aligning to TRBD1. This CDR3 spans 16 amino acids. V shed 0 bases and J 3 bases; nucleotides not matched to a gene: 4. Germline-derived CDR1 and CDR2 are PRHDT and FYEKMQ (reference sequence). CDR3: CASSLGGTGEDYGYTF. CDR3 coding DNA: TGTGCCAGCAGCTTAGGCGGGACAGGGGAGGACTATGGCTACACCTTC.

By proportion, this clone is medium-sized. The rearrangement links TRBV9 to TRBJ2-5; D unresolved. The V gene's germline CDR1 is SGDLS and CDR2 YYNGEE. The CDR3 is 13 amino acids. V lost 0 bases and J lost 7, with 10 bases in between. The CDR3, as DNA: TGTGCCAGCAGCGTAGGTCTGTCGGGGACCCAGTACTTC. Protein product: CASSVGLSGTQYF.

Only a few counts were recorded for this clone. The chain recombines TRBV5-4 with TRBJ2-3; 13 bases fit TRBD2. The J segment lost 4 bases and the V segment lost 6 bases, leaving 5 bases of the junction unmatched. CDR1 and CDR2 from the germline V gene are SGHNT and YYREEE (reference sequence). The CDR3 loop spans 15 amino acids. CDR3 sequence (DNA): TGTGCCAGCACCCGGACTAGCGGGAGCCCAGATACGCAGTATTTT. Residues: CASTRTSGSPDTQYF.

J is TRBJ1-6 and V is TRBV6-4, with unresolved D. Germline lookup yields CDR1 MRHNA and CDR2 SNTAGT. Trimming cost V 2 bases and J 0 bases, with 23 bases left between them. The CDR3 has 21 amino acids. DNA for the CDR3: TGTGCCAGCAGTGACCCCCGGAGGAGGCAAGCCTCGAGCTCCTATAATTCACCCCTCCACTTT. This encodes CASSDPRRRQASSSYNSPLHF.

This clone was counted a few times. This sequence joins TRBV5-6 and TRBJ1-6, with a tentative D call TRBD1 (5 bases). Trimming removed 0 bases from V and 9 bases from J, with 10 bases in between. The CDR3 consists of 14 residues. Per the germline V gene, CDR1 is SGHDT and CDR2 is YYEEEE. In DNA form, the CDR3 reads TGTGCCAGCAGCTTGGACAGGCGGAGTTCACCCCTCCACTTT. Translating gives CASSLDRRSSPLHF. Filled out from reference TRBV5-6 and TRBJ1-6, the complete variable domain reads DAGVTQSPTHLIKTRGQQVTLRCSPKSGHDTVSWYQQALGQGPQFIFQYYEEEERQRGNFPDRFSGHQFPNYSSELNVNALLLGDSALYLCASSLDRRSSPLHFGNGTRLTVT.

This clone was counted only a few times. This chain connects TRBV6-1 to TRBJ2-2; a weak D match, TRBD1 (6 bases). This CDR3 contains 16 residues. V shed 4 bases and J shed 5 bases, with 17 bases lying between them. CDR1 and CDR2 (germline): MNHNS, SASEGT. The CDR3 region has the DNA TGTGCCAGCAGTGTACGAACAGGGATACTTACCGGGGAGCTGTTTTTT. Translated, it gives CASSVRTGILTGELFF.

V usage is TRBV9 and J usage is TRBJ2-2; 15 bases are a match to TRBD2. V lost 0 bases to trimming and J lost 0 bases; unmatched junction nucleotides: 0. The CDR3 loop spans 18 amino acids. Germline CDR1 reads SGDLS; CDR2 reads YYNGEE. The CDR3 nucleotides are TGTGCCAGCAGCGTAGGGACTAGCGGGGGGGCGAACACCGGGGAGCTGTTTTTT. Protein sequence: CASSVGTSGGANTGELFF.

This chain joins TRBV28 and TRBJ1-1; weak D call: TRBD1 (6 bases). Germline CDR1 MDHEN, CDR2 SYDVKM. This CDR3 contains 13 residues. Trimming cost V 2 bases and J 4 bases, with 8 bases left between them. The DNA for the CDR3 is TGTGCCAGCAGTTTAGGGGGGGCCACTGAAGCTTTCTTT. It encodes CASSLGGATEAFF. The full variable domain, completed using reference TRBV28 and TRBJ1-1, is DVKVTQSSRYLVKRTGEKVFLECVQDMDHENMFWYRQDPGLGLRLIYFSYDVKMKEKGDIPEGYSVSREKKERFSLILESASTNQTSMYLCASSLGGATEAFFGQGTRLTVV.

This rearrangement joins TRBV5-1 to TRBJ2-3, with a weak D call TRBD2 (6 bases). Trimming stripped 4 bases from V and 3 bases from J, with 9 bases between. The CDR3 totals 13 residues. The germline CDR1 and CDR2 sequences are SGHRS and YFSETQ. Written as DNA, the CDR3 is TGCGCCAGCAGCCGTAGCGGAACAGATACGCAGTATTTT. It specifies CASSRSGTDTQYF.

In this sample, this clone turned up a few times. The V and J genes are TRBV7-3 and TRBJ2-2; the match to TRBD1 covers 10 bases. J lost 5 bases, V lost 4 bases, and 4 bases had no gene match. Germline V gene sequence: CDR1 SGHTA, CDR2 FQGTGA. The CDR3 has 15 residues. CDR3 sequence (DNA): TGTGCCAGCAGCTCCCGGACAGGGGGAACCGGGGAGCTGTTTTTT. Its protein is CASSSRTGGTGELFF.

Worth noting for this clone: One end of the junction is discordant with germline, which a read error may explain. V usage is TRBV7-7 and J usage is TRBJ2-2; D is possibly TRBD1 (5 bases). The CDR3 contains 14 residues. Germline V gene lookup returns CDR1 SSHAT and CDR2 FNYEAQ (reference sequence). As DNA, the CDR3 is TGTGCTAGCAGCTCGACAGTGAACACCGGGGAGCTGTTTTTT. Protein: CASSSTVNTGELFF.

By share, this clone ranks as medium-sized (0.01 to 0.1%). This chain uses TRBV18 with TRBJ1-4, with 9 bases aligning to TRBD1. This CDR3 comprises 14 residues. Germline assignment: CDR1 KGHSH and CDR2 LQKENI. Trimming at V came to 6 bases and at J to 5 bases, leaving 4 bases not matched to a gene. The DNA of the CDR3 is TGTGCCAGCTCGCTCGGGACAGGGAATGAAAAACTGTTTTTT. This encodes CASSLGTGNEKLFF.

This CDR3 reads CASSKAWVGTGGETQYF. CDR3 in DNA: TGTGCCAGCAGCAAAGCTTGGGTTGGGACAGGGGGAGAGACCCAGTACTTC. The chain carries TRBV21-1 and TRBJ2-5; no check of the table's D call, TRBD1, against the DNA was made. TRBV21-1 is deemed a pseudogene. The CDR3 is made up of 17 amino acids.

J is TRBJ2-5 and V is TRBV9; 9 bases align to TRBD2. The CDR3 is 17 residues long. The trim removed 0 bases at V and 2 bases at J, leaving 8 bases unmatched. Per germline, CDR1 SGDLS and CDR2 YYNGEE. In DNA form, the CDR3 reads TGTGCCAGCAGCGTAGACCCCAGCGGGGGGTTACAAGAGACCCAGTACTTC. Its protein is CASSVDPSGGLQETQYF.

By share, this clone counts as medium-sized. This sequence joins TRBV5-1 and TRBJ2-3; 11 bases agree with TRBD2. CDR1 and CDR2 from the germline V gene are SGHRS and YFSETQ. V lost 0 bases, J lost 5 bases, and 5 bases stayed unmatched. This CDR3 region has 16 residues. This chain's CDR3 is CASSLGTSGREDTQYF. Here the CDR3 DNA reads TGCGCCAGCAGCTTGGGAACTAGCGGGAGAGAAGATACGCAGTATTTT.

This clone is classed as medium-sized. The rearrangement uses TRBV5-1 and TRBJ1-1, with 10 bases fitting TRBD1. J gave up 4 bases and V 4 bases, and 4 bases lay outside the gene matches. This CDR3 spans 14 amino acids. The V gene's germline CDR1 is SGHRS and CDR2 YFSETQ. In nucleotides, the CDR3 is TGCGCCAGCAGCCAGGACAGGGGGGGCACTGAAGCTTTCTTT. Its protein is CASSQDRGGTEAFF.

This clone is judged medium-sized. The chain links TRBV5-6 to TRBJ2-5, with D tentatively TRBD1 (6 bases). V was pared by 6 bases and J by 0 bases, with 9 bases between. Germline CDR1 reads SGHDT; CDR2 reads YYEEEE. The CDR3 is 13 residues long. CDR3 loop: CASTHRDQETQYF. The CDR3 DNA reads TGTGCCAGCACACACAGGGACCAAGAGACCCAGTACTTC.

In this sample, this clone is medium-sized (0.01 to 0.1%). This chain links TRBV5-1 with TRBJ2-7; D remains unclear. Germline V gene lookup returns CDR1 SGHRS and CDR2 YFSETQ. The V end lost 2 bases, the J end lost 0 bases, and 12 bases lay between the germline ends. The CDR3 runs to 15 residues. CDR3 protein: CASSFGLASSYEQYF. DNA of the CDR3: TGCGCCAGCAGCTTTGGGCTGGCCAGCTCCTACGAGCAGTACTTC.

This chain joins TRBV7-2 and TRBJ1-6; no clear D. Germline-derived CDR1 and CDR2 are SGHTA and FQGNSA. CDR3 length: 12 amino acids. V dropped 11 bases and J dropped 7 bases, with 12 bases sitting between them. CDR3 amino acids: CASVEGNSPLHF. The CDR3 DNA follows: TGTGCCTCCGTTGAGGGCAATTCACCCCTCCACTTT.